Presented here are 22 T cell receptor beta chains from one specimen sequenced in a study of cytomegalovirus exposure and HLA in healthy donors. The PCR was carried out with 60 Vbeta primers and 13 Jbeta primers. Profiled with immunoSEQ multiplex PCR; TCRdb holds only in-frame clones, not every one. This table has over 150,000 clones, about four fifths appearing once. The sequencing sample was made of PBMCs. These receptors all come from a woman aged 45-60 years in good health and CMV-seronegative.

As concerns this clone: At one boundary the junction diverges from the germline segment, which might be a read error. This chain links TRBV7-9 with TRBJ1-1; 7 bases line up with TRBD1. This CDR3 is built from 16 residues. Per germline, CDR1 SEHNR and CDR2 FQNEAQ (reference sequence). CDR3 loop: CSSSTRIGQADTEAFF. The CDR3 nucleotides read TGTTCCAGCAGCACCAGGATCGGACAGGCGGACACTGAAGCTTTCTTT.

The genes are TRBV5-4 and TRBJ2-1; perhaps TRBD1 as D (6 bases). In germline, CDR1 is SGHNT, CDR2 YYREEE (reference sequence). V lost 4 bases to trimming and J lost 1 base, with 15 bases between them. This CDR3 is built from 16 residues. The CDR3 DNA reads as TGTGCCAGCAGCCGTAATACAGGGCGTTCCTACAATGAGCAGTTCTTC. The encoded protein is CASSRNTGRSYNEQFF.

This clone appeared a single time. The chain is built from TRBV4-2 and TRBJ2-7, with D hard to call. Germline V gives CDR1 LGHNA, CDR2 YNFKEQ. The CDR3 is 15 amino acids. V lost 0 bases and J lost 4, with 13 bases in between. The CDR3 DNA follows: TGTGCCAGCAGCCAAGAGTTTTCCCGCGGTTACGAGCAGTACTTC. The encoded protein is CASSQEFSRGYEQYF.

The chain joins TRBV28 to TRBJ2-7; no reliable D call. The CDR3 is made up of 12 amino acids. V was pared by 1 base and J by 4 bases, with 5 bases between. The germline gives CDR1 MDHEN, CDR2 SYDVKM. The CDR3 region has the DNA TGTGCCAGCAGTTTATACGGTTACGAGCAGTACTTC. Translation gives CASSLYGYEQYF. The full variable domain, its missing parts supplied by reference TRBV28 and TRBJ2-7, is DVKVTQSSRYLVKRTGEKVFLECVQDMDHENMFWYRQDPGLGLRLIYFSYDVKMKEKGDIPEGYSVSREKKERFSLILESASTNQTSMYLCASSLYGYEQYFGPGTRLTVT.

CDR3 in amino acids: CAISDQQGGAYEQYF. CDR3 coding DNA: TGTGCCATCAGTGACCAACAGGGGGGAGCCTACGAGCAGTACTTC. The V and J genes are TRBV10-3 and TRBJ2-7; 8 nucleotides align to TRBD1. Germline-derived CDR1 and CDR2 are ENHRY and SYGVKD. Germline trimming cut 3 bases from V and 2 bases from J; bases unmatched to any gene: 6. The CDR3 consists of 15 residues.

The gene calls are TRBV28 and TRBJ1-5; D perhaps matches TRBD1 (6 bases). Germline V gene lookup returns CDR1 MDHEN and CDR2 SYDVKM. V gave up 6 bases and J gave up 9 bases, with 15 bases separating them. This CDR3 has 13 amino acids. CDR3 loop: CASRRGTQVPQHF. The CDR3 nucleotides read TGTGCCAGCAGAAGGGGGACCCAGGTGCCCCAGCATTTT. The complete variable domain, with remaining parts taken from reference TRBV28 and TRBJ1-5, reads DVKVTQSSRYLVKRTGEKVFLECVQDMDHENMFWYRQDPGLGLRLIYFSYDVKMKEKGDIPEGYSVSREKKERFSLILESASTNQTSMYLCASRRGTQVPQHFGDGTRLSIL.

This clone was counted a few times. The chain links TRBV6-6 to TRBJ1-5; perhaps TRBD1 as D (6 bases). The CDR3 covers 13 residues. The V end lost 5 bases, the J end lost 1 base, and 6 bases lay between the germline ends. CDR1 and CDR2 from the germline V gene are MNHNY and SVGAGI (reference sequence). CDR3: CASSGQSNQPQHF. As DNA, the CDR3 is TGTGCCAGCAGTGGACAGAGCAATCAGCCCCAGCATTTT.

About this clone: A junction boundary mismatches the germline segment, possibly from a read error. This chain links TRBV7-9 with TRBJ2-7; 8 bases align to TRBD1. Germline lookup yields CDR1 SEHNR and CDR2 FQNEAQ (reference sequence). CDR3 length: 12 residues. Here the CDR3 reads CSSSRQGNEQYF. The CDR3 DNA follows: TGTTCCAGCAGTCGACAGGGGAACGAGCAGTACTTC.

The V and J genes are TRBV28 and TRBJ1-2; 11 positions match TRBD1. The germline V gene encodes CDR1 MDHEN and CDR2 SYDVKM. V lost 6 bases to trimming and J lost 5 bases; unmatched junction nucleotides: 11. There are 16 residues in the CDR3. CDR3 nucleotide sequence: TGTGCCAGCAGCACCGGGACAGGGGGTCTGGGGTATGGCTACACCTTC. Protein sequence: CASSTGTGGLGYGYTF.

This rearrangement joins TRBV5-6 to TRBJ2-7; TRBD2 matches 10 bases. CDR1 and CDR2 (germline): SGHDT, YYEEEE. The CDR3 contains 14 residues. V lost 5 bases to trimming and J lost 0 bases; unmatched junction nucleotides: 2. The CDR3 region is CASRLAGGSYEQYF. The CDR3, as DNA: TGTGCCAGCAGATTAGCGGGGGGCTCCTACGAGCAGTACTTC.

As regards this clone: At one boundary the junction diverges from the germline segment, which might be a read error. The rearrangement links TRBV6-1 to TRBJ2-5; 13 bases match TRBD2. The CDR3 sequence is 15 residues long. CDR1 MNHNS and CDR2 SASEGT come from the germline V gene. CDR3 protein: CASSEATGLAGFRDF. CDR3 sequence (DNA): TGTGCCAGCAGTGAAGCCACGGGACTAGCGGGGTTCCGGGACTTC.

This clone was recorded only once. This chain uses TRBV4-1 with TRBJ1-2, with TRBD1 matching over 9 bases. Trimming at V came to 0 bases and at J to 14 bases, leaving 4 bases not matched to a gene. Germline-derived CDR1 and CDR2 are MGHRA and YSYEKL. The CDR3 is 12 amino acids. Here the CDR3 DNA reads TGCGCCAGCAGCCAAGAACAGGGGGCGCATACCTTC. Translated, it gives CASSQEQGAHTF.

This chain connects TRBV7-9 to TRBJ2-1; 9 positions agree with TRBD2. This CDR3 spans 16 amino acids. Germline CDR1 and CDR2: SEHNR and FQNEAQ (reference sequence). V dropped 5 bases and J dropped 8; count of bases not matched to a gene: 13. In DNA, the CDR3 is TGTGCCAGCAGCAAACGGCTAGCGGGGAAAGGGGATGAGCAGTTCTTC. It codes for CASSKRLAGKGDEQFF.

The gene calls are TRBV23-1 and TRBJ1-5; tentatively, D is TRBD1 (5 bases). TRBV23-1 has ORF status, its function being uncertain. Trimming shortened V by 0 bases and J by 4 bases, and 19 bases separated the two germline ends. The CDR3 loop spans 18 amino acids. The CDR3 sequence: CASSQSGTAGGKNQPQHF. In DNA, the CDR3 is TGCGCCAGCAGTCAATCAGGGACGGCCGGGGGGAAGAATCAGCCCCAGCATTTT.

As regards this clone: Other DNA sequences in the sample encode the same CDR3. The CDR3 DNA reads as TGTGCCAGCAGCTTAGGCGGGGGGGCCTACGAGCAGTACTTC. This sequence encodes CASSLGGGAYEQYF. The chain recombines TRBV7-2 with TRBJ2-7, with TRBD2 matching over 9 bases. Germline trimming cut 1 base from V and 2 bases from J; bases unmatched to any gene: 0. The V gene's germline CDR1 is SGHTA and CDR2 FQGNSA. The CDR3 runs 14 residues. Drawing the rest from reference TRBV7-2 and TRBJ2-7, the complete variable domain is GAGVSQSPSNKVTEKGKDVELRCDPISGHTALYWYRQSLGQGLEFLIYFQGNSAPDKSGLPSDRFSAERTGGSVSTLTIQRTQQEDSAVYLCASSLGGGAYEQYFGPGTRLTVT.

The chain couples TRBV28 to TRBJ1-4; the D gene is possibly TRBD1 (6 bases). CDR1 and CDR2 (germline): MDHEN, SYDVKM. CDR3 size: 14 residues. V was trimmed by 6 bases and J by 3 bases, leaving 11 bases between them. The CDR3 sequence is CASRRTDANEKLFF. The CDR3 DNA is TGTGCCAGCAGGCGGACAGACGCTAATGAAAAACTGTTTTTT.

This sequence joins TRBV2 and TRBJ2-7; the match to TRBD2 covers 7 bases. Losses at the gene ends were 7 bases for V and 7 bases for J; bases not matched to a gene: 13. Germline CDR1 reads SNHLY; CDR2 reads FYNNEI. This CDR3 comprises 14 residues. CDR3: CASTWTRFSKEQYF. CDR3 in DNA: TGTGCCAGCACCTGGACTAGATTTTCGAAAGAGCAGTACTTC.

This chain uses TRBV4-1 with TRBJ1-2; D gene unclear. Trimming removed 5 bases at V and 5 bases at J, with 6 bases between. CDR1 and CDR2 from the germline V gene are MGHRA and YSYEKL. The CDR3 runs 11 residues. CDR3 region: CASSSNYGYTF. CDR3 sequence (DNA): TGCGCCAGCAGCTCAAATTATGGCTACACCTTC.

The rearrangement joins TRBV7-2 to TRBJ1-2; 8 nucleotides line up with TRBD1. Germline V gene sequence: CDR1 SGHTA, CDR2 FQGNSA. Trimming removed 5 bases from V and 4 bases from J; junction bases left unmatched: 3. There are 13 residues in the CDR3. The CDR3 sequence is CASSPDRGYGYTF. CDR3 coding DNA: TGTGCCAGCAGCCCAGACAGGGGCTATGGCTACACCTTC.

The chain recombines TRBV19 with TRBJ1-2, with 7 bases fitting TRBD1. Germline assignment: CDR1 LNHDA and CDR2 SQIVND (reference sequence). The CDR3 has 15 amino acids. V trimming: 5 bases; J trimming: 1 base; junction bases outside the gene matches: 7. In DNA, the CDR3 is TGTGCCAGTAGTCCTCGGACAGGAAGTAACTATGGCTACACCTTC. As protein: CASSPRTGSNYGYTF.

The chain has TRBV4-3 and TRBJ2-4; 12 nucleotides align to TRBD2. CDR1 is LGHNA, CDR2 YSLEER, per germline. The CDR3 totals 16 residues. The V segment lost 0 bases and the J segment 8 bases; nucleotides outside the gene matches: 5. CDR3 bases: TGCGCCAGCAGCCAAGATCCGACTAGCGGGAGTGACATTCAGTACTTC. Translated: CASSQDPTSGSDIQYF.

The CDR3 region has the DNA TGTGCCAGCAGCTATGGGAGGGGCTCCTACGAGCAGTACTTC. It encodes CASSYGRGSYEQYF. This rearrangement joins TRBV7-2 to TRBJ2-7; TRBD2 agrees at 7 bases. Per germline, CDR1 SGHTA and CDR2 FQGNSA. Trimming took 4 bases from V and 0 from J; bases not matched to a gene: 3. This CDR3 has 14 amino acids.